One T cell receptor beta chain is described in this entry. Its antigen remains undetermined. No quality values exist for individual bases; no much larger clone is one base distant. The sample comes from a study of cytomegalovirus exposure and HLA in healthy donors (dated by TCRdb to between 2016 and 2019). With respect to the entire study: An earlier analysis of roughly 610 of the donors reported around 280 Gb of sequence data and 95 million to 140 million unique TCR beta sequences obtained from 180 million or so T cells. Rather than drawing on any new phenotypic data, the later analysis identified candidate immune exposures from TCR beta sequences and the way those sequences occurred across donors. Roughly 5 DR-DQ haplotypes were handled as single units for association and clustering, since linkage in the cohort was strong. The study combined high-throughput TCR immunosequencing, statistical association of individual TCRs with disease status, and machine learning to predict cytomegalovirus infection status. Typing coverage varied by locus: 629-630 donors for A, B, C, DRB1 and DQB1; more than 500 for DQA1; more than 600 for DPA1; some 470 for DPB1. A later analysis re-analyzed previously published TCR beta repertoires from 666 donors and added high-resolution HLA genotyping to study TCR occurrence patterns. An earlier analysis of 500 to 750 of the donors applied high-throughput TCR beta sequencing to assess whether each TCR beta V gene segment acted as functional or pseudogenic. Donor age, sex, ethnicity and CMV serostatus were compiled together with the repertoire data. In addition to the first cohort of 650 to 800 subjects, a separate validation cohort of 130 or so different subjects was used. A later genetic analysis took genome-wide SNP genotypes for about 60% of the roughly 670 donors and used that subset as a discovery cohort. The genetic ancestry cluster associated with self-reported Caucasian donors included 65% to 90% of the roughly 400 genotyped donors. All discovery cohort repertoires had been generated on a single sequencing platform. The study aimed to test whether signatures of past pathogen exposure could be identified by cataloging public T cell receptors. An early release covering roughly 600 HLA-typed donors comprised approximately 290 gigabases of sequencing data and roughly 86 million unique TCR sequences. Across under 500 genotyped donors of the cohort, an average of about 220,000 unique TCR beta nucleotide sequences per donor were sequenced, and approximately 17% of those sequences were non-productive. Using immunosequencing, the study profiled T cell repertoires from approximately 700 subjects and related those repertoires to cytomegalovirus serostatus. Class I and class II HLA loci were covered by the typing at four-digit resolution.

Receptor libraries were prepared by the immunoSEQ multiplex PCR assay. For the multiplex PCR, a mixture combining 60 forward primers for TCR Vbeta segments and 13 reverse primers for TCR Jbeta segments was used. Amplification of the CDR3 region of rearranged TCR beta genes was performed with a multiplex PCR assay on genomic DNA. The Illumina HiSeq System was used to sequence the amplified TCR beta libraries as 87-base-pair reads. Regarding the original processing steps: In a later analysis, some 80 million unique TCR beta chains were counted across the 690 or so repertoires, and approximately 9.9 million of these chains were shared by at least two donors. A nearest-neighbor algorithm error-corrected the raw reads and collapsed the reads into unique sequences, merging closely related sequences to remove PCR and sequencing errors. To assign V, D and J gene segments, CDR3 sequences were aligned to IMGT reference sequences. For a sequence to be retained, at least a six-nucleotide match to both a V gene segment and a J gene segment was required. A rearrangement was called productive if the CDR3 had no stop codons and remained in frame with V and J, and every other rearrangement was called non-productive. CDR3 was defined according to IMGT convention as the region running from the second conserved V-encoded cysteine to the conserved J-encoded phenylalanine. In an earlier analysis of around 600 of the donors, sequences lacking an unambiguous match to a single V gene segment were excluded. An earlier analysis of over 450 of the donors classified V segments as functional when productive rearrangements were above 56.7% and as segregating when the standard deviation between donors was above 5%. To diagnose cytomegalovirus status from the catalog of TCR beta chain sequences, a statistical classification framework was built. In a later analysis, TCR nucleotide sequences were compared against IMGT/GENE-DB human TR gene sequences so that V and J genes could be assigned. A later analysis assigned CDR3 sequences and most-parsimonious VDJ recombination scenarios with the TCRdist pipeline. In a later analysis, each TCR beta chain was defined by its CDR3 amino acid sequence together with its V-gene family, and reads lacking a unique V-gene family were excluded. As a way to deal with suspected cross-contamination and a sequencing artifact, a later analysis dropped roughly 620 nucleotide sequences that were highly shared and had low generation probability. In a later analysis, a clonal expansion index for each public chain was calculated from normalized within-repertoire ranks of inferred template counts. In a later analysis, generation probabilities were computed using a VDJ recombination model fitted to out-of-frame rearrangements, and the results were checked against IGoR. A later analysis scored TCR-TCR, TCR-HLA and TCR-CMV co-occurrence with hypergeometric tests, applying a repertoire-size bias correction to TCR pairs. In a later analysis, false discovery rates were estimated by permuting HLA or CMV assignments 20 times. In a later analysis, co-occurring TCRs were grouped with DBSCAN, and TCRdist sequence similarity was added when clustering was performed within HLA-allele-positive subsets. For co-occurrence clustering, repertoires with fewer than 30,000 or more than 120,000 public chains were excluded, along with roughly 5 repertoires with anomalous nucleotide sharing. TCRdb retrieved this table from immuneACCESS and kept in-frame rearrangements only. Not all clones are present; in checked studies, unresolved V genes account for under half, and no reason is known for the remainder. V, J and clone size are taken as reported in that table, and D and trimming were inferred from the DNA itself. Here the sample has some 190,000 clones; less than 90% occur a single time. The ten largest clones take up 1.1% to 1.5% of the sample.

The cysteine opens and the phenylalanine closes a CDR3 of 13 amino acids. Only the CDR3 part of the read is kept: 39 bases, read in frame from the first base. V was cut back by 2 bases and J by 3 bases, leaving a gap of 7 bases between them. CDR1 SGHRS and CDR2 YFSETQ were looked up in the germline V gene. Paper-wide results and their limitations: The study gave a list of roughly 150 TCR beta chains associated with cytomegalovirus. Most CMV-associated TCR beta chains appeared to be HLA-restricted in a later analysis, and the HLA associations seemed to be driven largely by CMV exposure. Strong co-occurrence of HLA alleles, especially DR and DQ, made assigning TCR associations to individual alleles difficult. Roughly uniform sequencing depth across donors was assumed in presence/absence analyses, although this assumption may not hold. Because some donors lacked HLA typing at each locus, the association tests relied only on the typed subset. A few of the identified cytomegalovirus-associated TCR beta chains were confirmed in vitro to be specific for cytomegalovirus antigens. Because counts were too low, roughly 16 rarely observed V segments, including chromosome 9 orphons, were excluded from the earlier analysis of a few hundred of the donors. A further reported finding was that TCR beta sequences accurately predicted the HLA-A and HLA-B alleles for most subjects in the first cohort. In a later analysis, HLA-associated TCR beta chains showed more clonal expansion and lower generation probabilities than non-associated chains that were equally common. According to a later genetic analysis, donors in an Asian-associated ancestry cluster had fewer N-insertions in productive TCRs than the approximately 630-donor mean. In a later analysis, the rate of TCR association differed among HLA loci, with DRB1 alleles having the most associated TCRs and HLA-C alleles having the fewest. The sequencing pipeline was judged likely to have produced a cluster of highly shared sequence variants as a technical artifact. This cohort had only TCR beta chains sequenced, and the lack of alpha or paired-chain data limited which features could be detected. Cytomegalovirus status was reported to be diagnosed by the classifier with high specificity and sensitivity in both the original and validation cohorts. The 87-base-pair reads could not distinguish some IMGT-functional V segments, including TRBV6-2 and TRBV6-3, so those segments were excluded. The only immune exposure information available for the cohort was CMV serostatus. Linkage disequilibrium might explain the correlated functional status among segregating V segments, but an unknown experimental factor could not be ruled out. An association between a missense DCLRE1C variant and V-gene and J-gene trimming of TCR beta chains was found in a later genetic analysis and replicated in an independent cohort. Across donors, most TCR sequences were observed very rarely, whereas some public TCRs were present in many individuals. In a later analysis, several top co-occurrence clusters were reported to appear linked to parvovirus B19, influenza, CMV and Epstein-Barr virus. An earlier analysis of approximately 600 of the donors showed that most TCR beta V segments appeared in productive rearrangements either about 87% or about 30% of the time, which broadly matched IMGT annotations. The authors suggested that the approach could potentially be generalized to other disease states and immunological phenotypes. A later analysis associated some 17,000 TCR beta sequences with specific HLA alleles at a false discovery rate of 0.05.

In total, approximately 690 healthy bone marrow donors made up the cohort. All cohort members were sampled while nominally healthy, although unrecorded immune exposures were likely present. The donor tested CMV seropositive, placing the donor among the roughly 300 seropositive members of the cohort. A peripheral blood sample was collected from each donor, and TCR beta sequencing was performed on peripheral blood mononuclear cells. The Qiagen DNeasy Blood Extraction Kit was used to extract genomic DNA from the blood cell samples. This receptor was taken from a girl aged 10 to 17 in good health and CMV-seropositive. Specimen: PBMCs. Recombination joined TRBV5-1 with TRBJ2-3, with an unclear D gene assignment. The DNA sequence follows: TGCGCCAGCAGCTTAGACTGGACAGATACGCAGTATTTT. This sequence encodes CASSLDWTDTQYF.